A single sample gave rise to the 18 T cell receptor beta chains below, sequenced in a study of blood T cell repertoires in COVID-19. The method was immunoSEQ multiplex PCR; TCRdb's version includes in-frame clones alone and lacks a portion of them. The sample lists 200,000 or so clones, nearly 90% occurring once. Material for sequencing was peripheral blood. The receptors shown here come from a woman aged 40 to 50 who had recovered from COVID-19.

About this clone itself: A far more abundant clone sits one base away, making this likely a read error. The gene calls are TRBV6-5 and TRBJ1-1; D possibly corresponds to TRBD1 (6 bases). CDR3 length: 13 amino acids. V was pared by 6 bases and J by 1 base, with 9 bases between. The germline gives CDR1 MNHEY, CDR2 SVGAGI. CDR3 protein: CASRTGPNTEAFF. Here the CDR3 DNA reads TGTGCCAGCAGGACAGGACCGAACACTGAAGCTTTCTTT.

CDR3 bases: TGTGCCAGCTCACCCACCTCCGAGGGAGAGCAGTACTTC. Its protein product is CASSPTSEGEQYF. The genes are TRBV18 and TRBJ2-7, with a possible D match to TRBD2 (5 bases). The ends were cut back, 3 bases at V and 7 bases at J, with 13 bases in the middle. CDR1 and CDR2 (germline): KGHSH, LQKENI. This CDR3 is built from 13 residues.

The chain recombines TRBV5-6 with TRBJ2-2; maybe TRBD1 (5 bases). V was clipped by 0 bases and J by 1 base, with 10 bases between them. The CDR3 covers 16 residues. Germline V lookup: CDR1 SGHDT, CDR2 YYEEEE. CDR3: CASSLEAGRNTGELFF. The DNA of the CDR3 is TGTGCCAGCAGCTTGGAGGCAGGGCGGAACACCGGGGAGCTGTTTTTT. Drawing the rest from reference TRBV5-6 and TRBJ2-2, the complete variable domain is DAGVTQSPTHLIKTRGQQVTLRCSPKSGHDTVSWYQQALGQGPQFIFQYYEEEERQRGNFPDRFSGHQFPNYSSELNVNALLLGDSALYLCASSLEAGRNTGELFFGEGSRLTVL.

The CDR3 DNA sequence: TGTGCCACCAGCGTCGGGCAGAGGAGGACTAGCACCGCCTACGAGCAGTACTTC. Encoded protein: CATSVGQRRTSTAYEQYF. The chain couples TRBV15 to TRBJ2-7; 8 positions match TRBD2. Trimming took 5 bases from V and 2 from J; bases not matched to a gene: 17. This CDR3 has 18 amino acids. Germline CDR1 reads LNHNV; CDR2 reads YYDKDF (reference sequence).

This clone was observed once. This chain links TRBV6-5 with TRBJ2-7; 10 bases fit TRBD1. V was pared by 7 bases and J by 9 bases, with 12 bases of the junction left unmatched. Germline V gives CDR1 MNHEY, CDR2 SVGAGI. The CDR3 has 14 amino acids. The CDR3 DNA reads as TGTGCCAGCAAATCCGGGACAGGGGTATCTGGGCAGTACTTC. This encodes CASKSGTGVSGQYF.

This clone was seen more than once but under ten times. J is TRBJ1-2 and V is TRBV27; TRBD1 might be the D (6 bases). The CDR3 runs to 13 residues. V gave up 2 bases and J gave up 4 bases, with 8 bases separating them. Germline CDR1 is MNHEY and CDR2 is SMNVEV (reference sequence). The DNA for the CDR3 is TGTGCCAGCAGTTTAACAGGGATCTATGGCTACACCTTC. Its translation is CASSLTGIYGYTF.

The chain is built from TRBV11-3 and TRBJ2-2, with 8 bases identical to TRBD1. Germline V CDR1 and CDR2: SGHNT, YENEEA. The CDR3 contains 15 residues. Trimming at V came to 2 bases and at J to 7 bases, leaving 6 bases not matched to a gene. The CDR3 sequence is CASSLRNRGDGELFF. CDR3 DNA sequence: TGTGCCAGCAGCTTAAGGAACAGGGGGGACGGGGAGCTGTTTTTT.

The J gene is TRBJ2-5, the V gene TRBV6-6; 10 nucleotides align to TRBD1. The CDR3 has 16 residues. The ends lost 4 bases at V and 5 bases at J; junction bases unmatched: 10. Germline assignment: CDR1 MNHNY and CDR2 SVGAGI (reference sequence). The CDR3 region has the DNA TGTGCCAGCAGTTCTTTGGGACAGGGGATTCTCGAGACCCAGTACTTC. It encodes CASSSLGQGILETQYF.

This chain links TRBV9 with TRBJ2-1, with D maybe TRBD2 (6 bases). The V and J ends lost 3 bases and 7 bases respectively, with 8 bases between them. The CDR3 runs to 12 residues. Germline assignment: CDR1 SGDLS and CDR2 YYNGEE. The CDR3 reads CASSAGVNEQFF. The CDR3 DNA sequence: TGTGCCAGCAGCGCGGGAGTAAATGAGCAGTTCTTC. The entire variable domain, with the rest obtained from reference TRBV9 and TRBJ2-1, is as follows: DSGVTQTPKHLITATGQRVTLRCSPRSGDLSVYWYQQSLDQGLQFLIQYYNGEERAKGNILERFSAQQFPDLHSELNLSSLELGDSALYFCASSAGVNEQFFGPGTRLTVL.

This CDR3 is CASSEGATLSYEQYF. CDR3 nucleotide sequence: TGTGCCAGCAGTGAAGGGGCAACCCTCTCCTACGAGCAGTACTTC. The rearrangement joins TRBV6-1 to TRBJ2-7; D unclear. Trimming removed 1 base at V and 0 bases at J, with 10 bases between. CDR1 and CDR2 from the germline V gene are MNHNS and SASEGT. CDR3 size: 15 residues.

The J gene is TRBJ2-1, the V gene TRBV28; perhaps TRBD2 as D (6 bases). The germline gives CDR1 MDHEN, CDR2 SYDVKM. This CDR3 spans 15 amino acids. V was shortened by 6 bases and J by 2 bases, with 14 bases between the two germline ends. CDR3 DNA: TGTGCCAGCAGCCTTAGCGGACCTACCTACAATGAGCAGTTCTTC. The encoded protein is CASSLSGPTYNEQFF.

The chain has TRBV7-8 and TRBJ1-1; D gene unclear. This CDR3 comprises 14 residues. The V and J ends lost 0 bases and 1 base respectively, with 6 bases between them. CDR1 is SGHVS, CDR2 FQNEAQ, per germline. CDR3 nucleotide sequence: TGTGCCAGCAGCTTAGCAAGGAGGAACACTGAAGCTTTCTTT. Translation gives CASSLARRNTEAFF.

This clone has at least ten counts. J is TRBJ1-3 and V is TRBV28; a possible D gene is TRBD1 (5 bases). The CDR3 consists of 14 residues. Trimming removed 2 bases from V and 7 bases from J, with 12 bases in between. Germline loops: CDR1 MDHEN, CDR2 SYDVKM. The CDR3: CASSLGTLVNTIYF. For the CDR3, the DNA is TGTGCCAGCAGTTTAGGGACTCTGGTGAACACCATATATTTT.

This clone was seen a single time. This rearrangement joins TRBV7-2 to TRBJ1-4, with D possibly TRBD1 on 6 matching bases. Trimming left V 5 bases short and J 3 bases short, with 13 bases between. CDR3 length: 15 amino acids. The germline V gene encodes CDR1 SGHTA and CDR2 FQGNSA. This CDR3 is CASSVTGRANEKLFF. In DNA form, the CDR3 reads TGTGCCAGCAGCGTCACAGGGAGGGCTAATGAAAAACTGTTTTTT. The complete variable domain, with remaining parts taken from reference TRBV7-2 and TRBJ1-4, reads GAGVSQSPSNKVTEKGKDVELRCDPISGHTALYWYRQSLGQGLEFLIYFQGNSAPDKSGLPSDRFSAERTGGSVSTLTIQRTQQEDSAVYLCASSVTGRANEKLFFGSGTQLSVL.

This chain joins TRBV11-2 and TRBJ1-2; D not certain. The CDR3 runs 13 residues. Germline V gene sequence: CDR1 SGHAT, CDR2 FQNNGV. The ends were cut back, 3 bases at V and 4 bases at J, with 9 bases in the middle. This CDR3 reads CASSLGGGYGYTF. CDR3 sequence (DNA): TGTGCCAGCAGCTTGGGAGGCGGCTATGGCTACACCTTC.

The V and J genes are TRBV19 and TRBJ2-7; D remains unclear. CDR1 and CDR2 from the germline V gene are LNHDA and SQIVND (reference sequence). The CDR3 runs to 13 residues. Trimming cost V 3 bases and J 12 bases, with 18 bases left between them. The CDR3 bases are TGTGCCAGTAGTATCCTACCCTTCGCCAGGCTGTACTTC. It is translated as CASSILPFARLYF. Variable domain in full (rest from reference TRBV19 and TRBJ2-7): DGGITQSPKYLFRKEGQNVTLSCEQNLNHDAMYWYRQDPGQGLRLIYYSQIVNDFQKGDIAEGYSVSREKKESFPLTVTSAQKNPTAFYLCASSILPFARLYFGPGTRLTVT.

The chain carries TRBV28 and TRBJ1-2; possibly TRBD1 for D (6 bases). CDR1 and CDR2 from the germline V gene are MDHEN and SYDVKM. CDR3 length equals 17 residues. With 8 bases removed from V and 3 bases from J, the gap between germline ends came to 25 bases. This CDR3 is CASGGLGGGAGDYGYTF. The CDR3 nucleotides are TGTGCCAGCGGAGGATTAGGGGGGGGCGCTGGGGACTATGGCTACACCTTC.

V usage is TRBV6-2 or TRBV6-3 and J usage is TRBJ2-3, with D perhaps matching TRBD2 (6 bases). Germline CDR1 is MNHEY and CDR2 is SVGEGT. Trimming cost V 0 bases and J 2 bases, with 9 bases left between them. The CDR3 sequence is 15 residues long. CDR3 region: CASSYSGGPTDTQYF. The CDR3 region has the DNA TGTGCCAGCAGTTACTCGGGAGGCCCCACAGATACGCAGTATTTT.